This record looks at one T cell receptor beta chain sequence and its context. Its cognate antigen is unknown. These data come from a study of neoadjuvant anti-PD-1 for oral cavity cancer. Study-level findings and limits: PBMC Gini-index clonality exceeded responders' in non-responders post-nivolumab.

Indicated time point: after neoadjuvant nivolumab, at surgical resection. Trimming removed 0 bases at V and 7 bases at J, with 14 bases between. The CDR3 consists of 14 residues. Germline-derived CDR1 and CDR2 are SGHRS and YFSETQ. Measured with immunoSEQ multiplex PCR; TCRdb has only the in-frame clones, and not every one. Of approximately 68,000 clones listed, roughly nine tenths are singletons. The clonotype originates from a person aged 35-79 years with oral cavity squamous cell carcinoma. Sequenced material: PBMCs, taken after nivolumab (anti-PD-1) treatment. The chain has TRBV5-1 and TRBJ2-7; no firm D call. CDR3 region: CASSLDNAGGEQYF. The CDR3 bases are TGCGCCAGCAGCTTGGACAATGCCGGTGGGGAGCAGTACTTC. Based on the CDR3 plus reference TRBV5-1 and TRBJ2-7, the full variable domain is KAGVTQTPRYLIKTRGQQVTLSCSPISGHRSVSWYQQTPGQGLQFLFEYFSETQRNKGNFPGRFSGRQFSNSRSEMNVSTLELGDSALYLCASSLDNAGGEQYFGPGTRLTVT.